One and the same sample provided the 14 T cell receptor beta chains below, sequenced in a study of blood T cells in healthy people across ages. Next came a second PCR, run for roughly 7 to 12 cycles, which used a sample-barcoded 5' primer along with a J-beta primer mix. TCRdb analysed the 5' RACE reads with MiXCR anew, one entry per CDR3 protein. Found here are over 1,300,000 distinct CDR3 sequences, around 59% of them singletons; the top ten hold over 6.5%. Source material: blood. Receptors originate from a man aged 18 to 35 in good health.

V is TRBV29-1 and J is TRBJ1-2; 8 nucleotides line up with TRBD1. Germline V lookup: CDR1 SQVTM, CDR2 ANQGSEA. V was clipped by 7 bases and J by 8 bases; unmatched bases: 21. The CDR3 is 16 residues long. In nucleotides, the CDR3 is TGCAGCGCCCTTATGGCTCAGGGGGCGCGGGTAAGGGGCTACACCTTC. This codes for CSALMAQGARVRGYTF. Full variable domain (outside the CDR3, taken from reference TRBV29-1 and TRBJ1-2): SAVISQKPSRDICQRGTSLTIQCQVDSQVTMMFWYRQQPGQSLTLIATANQGSEATYESGFVIDKFPISRPNLTFSTLTVSNMSPEDSSIYLCSALMAQGARVRGYTFGSGTRLTVV.

The V gene is TRBV6-2 or TRBV6-3, the J gene TRBJ2-1, with 10 bases matching TRBD2. V was clipped by 5 bases and J by 8 bases; unmatched bases: 9. The germline V gene has CDR1 MNHEY and CDR2 SVGEGT. The CDR3 covers 15 residues. CDR3 sequence reads: CASSRTSGTLDEQFF. Here the CDR3 DNA reads TGTGCCAGCAGTCGCACTAGCGGGACACTCGATGAGCAGTTCTTC.

This clonotype was counted only a few times. The chain is built from TRBV6-2 or TRBV6-3 and TRBJ2-7; 7 bases map to TRBD2. CDR3 size: 16 residues. Trimming at V came to 2 bases and at J to 3 bases, leaving 10 bases not matched to a gene. CDR1 and CDR2 from the germline V gene are MNHEY and SVGEGT. CDR3 region: CASSYTPSGVVYEQYF. In nucleotides, the CDR3 is TGTGCCAGCAGTTACACCCCCAGCGGGGTGGTCTACGAGCAGTACTTC.

This clonotype was seen more than once but under ten times. V gene TRBV27 combines with J gene TRBJ2-7; possibly TRBD1 or TRBD2 for D (5 bases each). Germline lookup yields CDR1 MNHEY and CDR2 SMNVEV (reference sequence). The ends were cut back, 5 bases at V and 3 bases at J, with 14 bases in the middle. The CDR3 length is 14 residues. CDR3 sequence (DNA): TGTGCCAGCAGTCCAACCGGGGCGAACTACGAGCAGTACTTC. Its translation is CASSPTGANYEQYF.

The chain uses TRBV5-1 and TRBJ1-6; D not resolved. V gave up 0 bases and J gave up 10 bases, with 5 bases separating them. Germline-derived CDR1 and CDR2 are SGHRS and YFSETQ. CDR3 length equals 12 residues. The CDR3 is CASSLGESPLHF. The CDR3 nucleotides read TGCGCCAGCAGCTTGGGTGAATCACCCCTCCACTTT. Full variable domain (missing parts from reference TRBV5-1 and TRBJ1-6): KAGVTQTPRYLIKTRGQQVTLSCSPISGHRSVSWYQQTPGQGLQFLFEYFSETQRNKGNFPGRFSGRQFSNSRSEMNVSTLELGDSALYLCASSLGESPLHFGNGTRLTVT.

The chain joins TRBV7-2 to TRBJ2-1, with 7 bases that match TRBD2. The CDR3 extends over 13 amino acids. Germline V gives CDR1 SGHTA, CDR2 FQGNSA. The V gene end was trimmed by 5 bases and the J gene end by 9 bases; junction bases not matched to a gene: 7. The CDR3 is CASSPWGGVEQFF. CDR3 bases: TGTGCCAGCAGCCCCTGGGGGGGAGTTGAGCAGTTCTTC.

J is TRBJ1-5 and V is TRBV20-1; 12 bases line up with TRBD1. V lost 4 bases and J lost 6; bases outside the gene matches: 7. CDR3 length equals 15 residues. Germline CDR1 and CDR2: DFQATT and SNEGSKA (reference sequence). The CDR3 coding sequence is TGCAGTGCTAACCGGGACAGGGGGCGCGTTCAGCCCCAGCATTTT. Its protein is CSANRDRGRVQPQHF.

This rearrangement joins TRBV27 to TRBJ1-2; possibly TRBD1 for D (6 bases). The V and J ends lost 6 bases and 4 bases respectively, with 15 bases between them. The length of the CDR3 is 14 residues. Germline-derived CDR1 and CDR2 are MNHEY and SMNVEV (reference sequence). DNA for the CDR3: TGTGCCAGCAGGCGCGACGACAGGACCTATGGCTACACCTTC. This encodes CASRRDDRTYGYTF.

The chain uses TRBV10-2 and TRBJ2-5; D is perhaps TRBD2 (6 bases). V was cut by 4 bases and J by 2 bases, with 11 bases left in between. Germline V gene data show CDR1 as WSHSY and CDR2 as SAAADI. The CDR3 has 14 residues. The CDR3 DNA reads TGCGCCAGCAGTGGAGCGGGTAGACAAGAGACCCAGTACTTC. It is translated as CASSGAGRQETQYF.

This clonotype showed up many times. The rearrangement joins TRBV7-2 to TRBJ2-5; 10 nucleotides line up with TRBD2. The CDR3 runs to 15 residues. Germline lookup yields CDR1 SGHTA and CDR2 FQGNSA. The ends lost 1 base at V and 5 bases at J; junction bases unmatched: 4. The CDR3 reads CASSLVSGGTETQYF. The CDR3 nucleotides read TGTGCCAGCAGCTTAGTTAGCGGGGGGACGGAGACCCAGTACTTC.

The chain links TRBV25-1 to TRBJ1-1, with D tentatively TRBD1 (5 bases). Germline assignment: CDR1 MGHDK and CDR2 SYGVNS. Trimming cost V 0 bases and J 10 bases, with 12 bases left between them. The CDR3 is made up of 13 amino acids. The CDR3 loop is CASSEYGAMRAFF. In DNA, the CDR3 is TGTGCCAGCAGTGAATATGGGGCAATGCGAGCTTTCTTT.

The chain combines TRBV12-3 or TRBV12-4 with TRBJ2-5, with a weak D call TRBD1 (7 bases). Trimming cost V 1 base and J 1 base, with 16 bases left between them. The CDR3 has 17 amino acids. The CDR3 DNA sequence: TGTGCCAGCAGTTTAGGTTACCGACAGGGAGGCCAAGAGACCCAGTACTTC. Translation gives CASSLGYRQGGQETQYF.

This rearrangement joins TRBV12-3 or TRBV12-4 to TRBJ2-2; D unclear. Trimming removed 7 bases at V and 3 bases at J, with 15 bases between. CDR3 length: 15 residues. CDR3 protein: CASTQSDLYTGELFF. CDR3 DNA sequence: TGTGCCAGCACCCAGTCCGACCTCTACACCGGGGAGCTGTTTTTT.

The chain couples TRBV15 to TRBJ2-5; 12 bases are a match to TRBD2. The end of the DNA fits TRBJ2-7 better, so the J call may be wrong. This CDR3 contains 17 residues. The germline gives CDR1 LNHNV, CDR2 YYDKDF (reference sequence). CDR3 in amino acids: CATSSFGLAGKNYEQYF. The DNA of the CDR3 is TGTGCCACCAGCAGCTTCGGACTAGCGGGGAAGAACTACGAGCAGTACTTC.